This TCR beta chain derives from a study of T cell repertoires in ileal Crohn's disease. CDR1 and CDR2 (germline): SNHLY, FYNNEI. V gave up 4 bases and J gave up 4 bases; unmatched junction bases: 4. CDR3 length: 15 amino acids. Using immunoSEQ multiplex PCR, the repertoire was profiled, and TCRdb retains in-frame clones only, with some absent. The table records about 16,000 clones, more than 55% of them present only once. The specimen sequenced was ileal tissue. This TCR came from an adult with Crohn's disease. The chain combines TRBV2 with TRBJ2-2; 9 bases line up with TRBD2. In nucleotides, the CDR3 is TGTGCCAGCAGTGTCGCGGGGGGGCGCACCGGGGAGCTGTTTTTT. This translates into CASSVAGGRTGELFF.